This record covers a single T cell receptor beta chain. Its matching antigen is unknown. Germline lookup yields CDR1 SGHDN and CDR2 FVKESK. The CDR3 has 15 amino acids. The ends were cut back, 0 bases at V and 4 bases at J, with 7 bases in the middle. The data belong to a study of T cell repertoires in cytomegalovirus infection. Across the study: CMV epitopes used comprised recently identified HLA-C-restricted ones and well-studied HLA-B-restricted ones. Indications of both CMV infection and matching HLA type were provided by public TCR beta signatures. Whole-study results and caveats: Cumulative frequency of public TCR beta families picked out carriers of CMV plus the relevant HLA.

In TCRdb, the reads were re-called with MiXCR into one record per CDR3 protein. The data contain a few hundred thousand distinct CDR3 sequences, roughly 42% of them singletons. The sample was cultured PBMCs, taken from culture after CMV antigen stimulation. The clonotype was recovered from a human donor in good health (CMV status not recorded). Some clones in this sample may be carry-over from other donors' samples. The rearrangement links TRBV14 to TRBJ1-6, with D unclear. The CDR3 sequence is CASSQDWTYNSPLHF. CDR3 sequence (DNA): TGTGCCAGCAGCCAAGACTGGACTTATAATTCACCCCTCCACTTT.